Listed here are 13 T cell receptor beta chains from one sample, sequenced in a study of blood T cell repertoires in COVID-19. Sequencing used immunoSEQ multiplex PCR; TCRdb keeps in-frame clones, though not all of them. The sample shows under 350,000 clones, around 85% of them seen only once. Sequencing used peripheral blood. Receptors were obtained from a human donor in a cohort sampled during active COVID-19.

This clone was counted a single time. J is TRBJ1-4 and V is TRBV4-2; no reliable D call. The V end lost 3 bases, the J end lost 7 bases, and 9 bases lay between the germline ends. Germline CDR1 reads LGHNA; CDR2 reads YNFKEQ. The CDR3 has 13 amino acids. The CDR3 DNA is TGTGCCAGCAGCCACCCGGTATTTGAAAAACTGTTTTTT. Translation: CASSHPVFEKLFF.

The rearrangement links TRBV5-5 to TRBJ1-3, with TRBD1 as a possible D gene (6 bases). Germline values: CDR1 SGHKS, CDR2 YYEKEE (reference sequence). Trimming pared 4 bases from V and 8 bases from J, leaving 16 bases between. This CDR3 region has 14 residues. The CDR3, as DNA: TGTGCCAGCAGCCCTACAGGGATCAGGGACACCATATATTTT. Its protein product is CASSPTGIRDTIYF. The full variable domain, with the rest looked up from reference TRBV5-5 and TRBJ1-3, is DAGVTQSPTHLIKTRGQQVTLRCSPISGHKSVSWYQQVLGQGPQFIFQYYEKEERGRGNFPDRFSARQFPNYSSELNVNALLLGDSALYLCASSPTGIRDTIYFGEGSWLTVV.

The rearrangement joins TRBV5-5 to TRBJ1-1; D possibly corresponds to TRBD1 (5 bases). Trimming took off 2 bases at V and 4 bases at J, with 12 bases between the two ends. The CDR3 sequence is 14 residues long. CDR1 and CDR2 from the germline V gene are SGHKS and YYEKEE (reference sequence). In DNA form, the CDR3 reads TGTGCCAGCAGCTTCGGGGGACTACCCACTGAAGCTTTCTTT. Encoded protein: CASSFGGLPTEAFF.

Points on this clone: The sample contains more than one DNA sequence encoding this CDR3. The chain recombines TRBV30 with TRBJ1-5; D is undetermined. The ends were cut back, 0 bases at V and 2 bases at J, with 5 bases in the middle. The germline V gene encodes CDR1 GTSNPN and CDR2 SVGIG (reference sequence). The CDR3 covers 13 residues. This chain's CDR3 is CAWSVEGNQPQHF. The CDR3 DNA sequence: TGTGCCTGGAGTGTGGAGGGCAATCAGCCCCAGCATTTT.

CDR3 DNA sequence: TGTGCCTGGAGTGTTCCAGGGGGCAGGTCTGAAGCTTTCTTT. Translation: CAWSVPGGRSEAFF. J is TRBJ1-1 and V is TRBV30; 8 positions agree with TRBD1. CDR3 size: 14 residues. The germline V gene has CDR1 GTSNPN and CDR2 SVGIG (reference sequence). V was pared by 0 bases and J by 6 bases, with 6 bases of the junction left unmatched.

This chain joins TRBV20-1 and TRBJ1-5; D is possibly TRBD1 (5 bases). This CDR3 contains 15 residues. Germline CDR1 is DFQATT and CDR2 is SNEGSKA (reference sequence). The ends were cut back, 3 bases at V and 1 base at J, with 13 bases in the middle. Here the CDR3 reads CSASFAGLSNQPQHF. For the CDR3, the DNA is TGCAGTGCTAGTTTCGCAGGGTTAAGCAATCAGCCCCAGCATTTT.

V and J are TRBV29-1 and TRBJ2-7; 7 positions agree with TRBD1. Looked up from germline, CDR1 is SQVTM and CDR2 is ANQGSEA. Trimming at V came to 6 bases and at J to 2 bases, leaving 7 bases not matched to a gene. The CDR3 extends over 13 amino acids. CDR3 nucleotides: TGCAGCGTGGCTAGACAGGGCCCCTACGAGCAGTACTTC. It is translated as CSVARQGPYEQYF.

This clone was seen only a few times. The same CDR3 is also encoded by other DNA sequences in this sample. The chain combines TRBV24-1 with TRBJ1-1; a possible D gene is TRBD1 (5 bases). The CDR3 runs 14 residues. CDR1 and CDR2 from the germline V gene are KGHDR and SFDVKD. V shed 2 bases and J shed 4 bases, with 10 bases lying between them. CDR3 loop: CATSDSGGTTEAFF. The CDR3, as DNA: TGTGCCACCAGTGATTCGGGGGGTACCACTGAAGCTTTCTTT.

This clone occurred many times. The chain combines TRBV5-4 with TRBJ2-1; no definite D call. Germline CDR1 and CDR2: SGHNT and YYREEE (reference sequence). Trimming removed 4 bases from V and 0 bases from J, with 11 bases in between. The CDR3 totals 15 residues. The CDR3 DNA is TGTGCCAGCAGCCGAACCTCGAGCTCCTACAATGAGCAGTTCTTC. This translates into CASSRTSSSYNEQFF.

The J gene is TRBJ1-5, the V gene TRBV2; D remains ambiguous. Germline values: CDR1 SNHLY, CDR2 FYNNEI. V lost 4 bases and J lost 7, with 14 bases in between. This CDR3 spans 14 amino acids. The chain's CDR3 is CASSVEQFMQPQHF. As DNA, the CDR3 is TGTGCCAGCAGTGTCGAACAATTCATGCAGCCCCAGCATTTT.

The gene calls are TRBV2 and TRBJ1-5; D unclear. Germline V CDR1 and CDR2: SNHLY, FYNNEI. The CDR3 spans 15 residues. V lost 7 bases to trimming and J lost 1 base, with 14 bases between them. This CDR3 is CASTISGGSNQPQHF. The DNA for the CDR3 is TGTGCCAGCACCATAAGCGGAGGGAGCAATCAGCCCCAGCATTTT.

Concerning this clone: Other nucleotide sequences from this sample produce the same CDR3. The V gene is TRBV19, the J gene TRBJ1-5; 10 bases are shared with TRBD1. Germline assignment: CDR1 LNHDA and CDR2 SQIVND (reference sequence). The J segment lost 2 bases and the V segment lost 3 bases, leaving 1 base of the junction unmatched. The CDR3 sequence is 15 residues long. The CDR3 DNA is TGTGCCAGTAGTATCGGGACAGGGGGCAATCAGCCCCAGCATTTT. Its translation is CASSIGTGGNQPQHF.

The genes are TRBV6-5 and TRBJ1-2; D may be TRBD1 (5 bases). Germline V gene data show CDR1 as MNHEY and CDR2 as SVGAGI. Trimming left V 4 bases short and J 10 bases short, with 16 bases between. There are 13 residues in the CDR3. The CDR3 is CASSLEPGIVYTF. DNA of the CDR3: TGTGCCAGCAGTTTGGAGCCAGGGATCGTCTACACCTTC.